What follows are 14 T cell receptor beta chains derived from one specimen sequenced in a study of cytomegalovirus exposure and HLA in healthy donors. The PCR employed 60 Vbeta primers together with 13 Jbeta primers. The repertoire was sequenced with immunoSEQ multiplex PCR; TCRdb's copy has only in-frame clones and lacks some. The sample yields roughly 200,000 clones, of which the top ten take up 5.5% to 7.5%. The material sequenced was PBMCs. Receptor source: a man in his thirties or forties in good health and CMV-seronegative.

This sequence joins TRBV6-5 and TRBJ1-2, with D possibly being TRBD1 (6 bases). Trimming took off 7 bases at V and 4 bases at J, with 16 bases between the two ends. This CDR3 region has 14 residues. CDR1 is MNHEY, CDR2 SVGAGI, per germline. CDR3 bases: TGTGCCAGCAAGGGGCAGGGGAACTCCTATGGCTACACCTTC. Translating gives CASKGQGNSYGYTF.

The chain recombines TRBV6-1 with TRBJ2-3, with 12 bases lining up with TRBD2. With 4 bases clipped from V and 4 bases from J, the junction kept 3 bases outside the gene matches. Germline-derived CDR1 and CDR2 are MNHNS and SASEGT. This CDR3 has 15 amino acids. CDR3 DNA: TGTGCCAGCAGTGGTGCTAGCGGGGGGGCAGATACGCAGTATTTT. It codes for CASSGASGGADTQYF.

This chain connects TRBV5-1 to TRBJ2-1; weak D call: TRBD2 (7 bases). The CDR3 sequence is 15 residues long. Germline CDR1 and CDR2: SGHRS and YFSETQ. Deletions cut 4 bases from V and 2 bases from J, with 13 bases between. This CDR3 is CASSQGRGTYNEQFF. As DNA, the CDR3 is TGCGCCAGCAGCCAGGGGAGGGGTACCTACAATGAGCAGTTCTTC.

The rearrangement uses TRBV6-1 and TRBJ1-2; TRBD1 agrees at 7 bases. Germline-derived CDR1 and CDR2 are MNHNS and SASEGT. The trim removed 7 bases at V and 7 bases at J, leaving 9 bases unmatched. There are 13 residues in the CDR3. The CDR3 sequence: CASTIQGWVGYTF. CDR3 coding DNA: TGTGCCAGCACCATACAGGGGTGGGTTGGCTACACCTTC.

The chain is built from TRBV7-8 and TRBJ2-4; D gene uncertain. V was pared by 3 bases and J by 5 bases, with 8 bases between. The CDR3 sequence is 13 residues long. Germline values: CDR1 SGHVS, CDR2 FQNEAQ. The CDR3: CASSFGSENIQYF. The DNA for the CDR3 is TGTGCCAGCAGCTTCGGGTCTGAAAACATTCAGTACTTC.

The chain carries TRBV7-2 and TRBJ2-7; D gene ambiguous. The V end was cut by 2 bases, the J end by 0 bases, with 8 bases between. The V gene's germline CDR1 is SGHTA and CDR2 FQGNSA. The CDR3 contains 14 residues. The CDR3 DNA sequence: TGTGCCAGCAGCTTATACGAGAGCTCCTACGAGCAGTACTTC. It encodes CASSLYESSYEQYF.

The rearrangement links TRBV5-1 to TRBJ1-1; D may be TRBD1 (5 bases). CDR1 and CDR2 (germline): SGHRS, YFSETQ. The CDR3 is made up of 13 amino acids. The ends were cut back, 5 bases at V and 1 base at J, with 9 bases in the middle. This CDR3 reads CASRDTENTEAFF. CDR3 DNA sequence: TGCGCCAGCAGGGACACCGAGAACACTGAAGCTTTCTTT.

The J gene is TRBJ2-3, the V gene TRBV5-1; D ambiguous. Trimming shortened V by 6 bases and J by 4 bases, and 9 bases separated the two germline ends. There are 12 residues in the CDR3. From germline, CDR1 is SGHRS and CDR2 YFSETQ. CDR3 protein: CASKIESDTQYF. DNA of the CDR3: TGCGCCAGCAAAATAGAGTCAGATACGCAGTATTTT.

The chain couples TRBV18 to TRBJ2-7; TRBD1 matches 8 bases. J was trimmed by 5 bases and V by 0 bases; bases with no gene match: 9. In germline, CDR1 is KGHSH, CDR2 LQKENI. This CDR3 has 16 amino acids. This CDR3 reads CASSPPNFRGLHEQYF. Written as DNA, the CDR3 is TGTGCCAGCTCACCACCTAACTTCAGGGGGCTCCACGAGCAGTACTTC.

CDR3 region: CASSLKRTGARTDTQYF. The DNA for the CDR3 is TGTGCCAGCAGCTTAAAAAGGACAGGGGCTCGCACAGATACGCAGTATTTT. This sequence joins TRBV7-3 and TRBJ2-3; 9 bases line up with TRBD1. J was trimmed by 1 base and V by 1 base; bases with no gene match: 6. CDR3 size: 17 residues. Germline loops: CDR1 SGHTA, CDR2 FQGTGA.

The rearrangement joins TRBV19 to TRBJ1-1; TRBD1 matches 8 bases. The CDR3 extends over 14 amino acids. The germline V gene encodes CDR1 LNHDA and CDR2 SQIVND (reference sequence). Trimming removed 5 bases from V and 10 bases from J; junction bases left unmatched: 12. The CDR3 region is CASSSGQGSVGAFF. Written as DNA, the CDR3 is TGTGCCAGTAGTTCTGGACAGGGAAGTGTCGGAGCTTTCTTT.

The V gene is TRBV18, the J gene TRBJ2-7, with TRBD1 identical over 9 bases. V trimming: 6 bases; J trimming: 4 bases; junction bases outside the gene matches: 10. The germline V gene has CDR1 KGHSH and CDR2 LQKENI. There are 15 residues in the CDR3. DNA of the CDR3: TGTGCCAGCTCCGGGGGGACAGGGCCCCTTTACGAGCAGTACTTC. Its protein is CASSGGTGPLYEQYF.

V and J are TRBV27 and TRBJ1-3; a weak D match, TRBD1 (5 bases). Per germline, CDR1 MNHEY and CDR2 SMNVEV (reference sequence). The V and J ends lost 2 bases and 2 bases respectively, with 13 bases between them. There are 16 residues in the CDR3. The CDR3 nucleotides read TGTGCCAGCAGTTTAACGGGGGTAGACGCTGGAAACACCATATATTTT. This sequence encodes CASSLTGVDAGNTIYF.

Written as DNA, the CDR3 is TGTGCCAGCAGGCGCCGGACAGGGTTTGACACTGAAGCTTTCTTT. Protein: CASRRRTGFDTEAFF. This chain links TRBV27 with TRBJ1-1; 8 nucleotides agree with TRBD1. The CDR3 totals 15 residues. Germline V gives CDR1 MNHEY, CDR2 SMNVEV (reference sequence). The J segment lost 3 bases and the V segment lost 6 bases, leaving 9 bases of the junction unmatched.